A single sample is the source of the 30 T cell receptor beta chains below, sequenced in a study of Ad26.COV2.S vaccination and SARS-CoV-2 variants. Some clones are missing from TCRdb's copy, which holds only in-frame ones; the method was immunoSEQ multiplex PCR. The sample contains roughly 380,000 clones, about nine tenths of which appear only once. Sample treatment: some 20 received Ad26.COV2.S at low or high dose, single or two shots; about 5 received placebo; per-sample allocation not given. All samples were drawn on day 63, counting from the first vaccine or placebo injection. The specimen comprised peripheral blood, sampled in a trial of Ad26.COV2.S vaccine versus placebo. The receptor source for this set is a person between 18 and 65 years old who received the Ad26.COV2.S COVID-19 vaccine or a placebo.

The genes are TRBV6-5 and TRBJ1-2; 11 bases map to TRBD1. In germline, CDR1 is MNHEY, CDR2 SVGAGI. The V and J ends lost 7 bases and 6 bases, in that order; junction bases with no gene match: 10. The CDR3 totals 15 residues. The CDR3 reads CASTPGTGGLDGYTF. The CDR3 bases are TGTGCCAGCACCCCGGGGACAGGGGGATTAGATGGCTACACCTTC.

The V call is TRBV23-1, the J call TRBJ1-5; tentative D call: TRBD1 (6 bases). TRBV23-1 belongs to the ORF category, with a function that is uncertain. The V gene lost 2 bases and the J gene lost 0 bases, with 20 bases spanning the gap. The CDR3 is 19 amino acids. This chain's CDR3 is CASSQETGTSTDSNQPQHF. In DNA, the CDR3 is TGCGCCAGCAGTCAAGAAACAGGGACCTCAACGGATAGCAATCAGCCCCAGCATTTT.

The chain links TRBV7-9 to TRBJ2-6, with D possibly TRBD2 on 5 matching bases. The V end lost 4 bases, the J end lost 0 bases, and 7 bases lay between the germline ends. The germline V gene has CDR1 SEHNR and CDR2 FQNEAQ (reference sequence). This CDR3 comprises 15 residues. CDR3 loop: CASSSEGSGANVLTF. The CDR3 region has the DNA TGTGCCAGCAGCTCCGAGGGCTCTGGGGCCAACGTCCTGACTTTC.

For the CDR3, the DNA is TGTGCCAGTAGACAGGGACAGGGTGGGAATGAGCAGTTCTTC. Translated: CASRQGQGGNEQFF. The chain links TRBV19 to TRBJ2-1; 9 nucleotides match TRBD1. This CDR3 is 14 amino acids long. J gave up 7 bases and V 6 bases, and 7 bases lay outside the gene matches. Germline V gene data show CDR1 as LNHDA and CDR2 as SQIVND (reference sequence).

The V and J genes are TRBV6-1 and TRBJ2-5; 7 nucleotides align to TRBD2. This CDR3 spans 14 amino acids. The germline CDR1 and CDR2 sequences are MNHNS and SASEGT. V lost 7 bases to trimming and J lost 1 base; unmatched junction nucleotides: 6. CDR3 loop: CASKQAGTQETQYF. CDR3 nucleotides: TGTGCCAGCAAGCAAGCGGGGACCCAAGAGACCCAGTACTTC.

The rearrangement uses TRBV25-1 and TRBJ1-2; 8 bases line up with TRBD1. Trimming at V came to 4 bases and at J to 7 bases, leaving 14 bases not matched to a gene. Per the germline V gene, CDR1 is MGHDK and CDR2 is SYGVNS. CDR3 length: 16 residues. CDR3 residues: CASSGPRRQGYSGYTF. Written as DNA, the CDR3 is TGTGCCAGCAGTGGACCCAGGAGACAGGGGTATTCTGGCTACACCTTC.

The rearrangement uses TRBV6-5 and TRBJ1-5, with no clear D. There are 13 residues in the CDR3. Between the trimmed V and J ends, which lost 0 bases and 3 bases, there was a span of 3 bases. Germline V CDR1 and CDR2: MNHEY, SVGAGI. CDR3 protein: CASSYSVNQPQHF. CDR3 nucleotides: TGTGCCAGCAGTTACTCGGTCAATCAGCCCCAGCATTTT.

V usage is TRBV24-1 and J usage is TRBJ1-5; D uncertain. CDR1 KGHDR and CDR2 SFDVKD come from the germline V gene. The V and J ends lost 3 bases and 5 bases respectively, with 16 bases between them. CDR3 length: 16 amino acids. CDR3 sequence reads: CATSDRVWVGHQPQHF. In nucleotides, the CDR3 is TGTGCCACCAGTGATCGGGTTTGGGTGGGCCATCAGCCCCAGCATTTT.

V and J are TRBV5-1 and TRBJ1-2; perhaps TRBD1 as D (5 bases). The length of the CDR3 is 13 residues. With 2 bases removed from V and 3 bases from J, the gap between germline ends came to 8 bases. CDR1 and CDR2 (germline): SGHRS, YFSETQ. CDR3 DNA: TGCGCCAGCAGCTTACGGGGGGACTATGGCTACACCTTC. Its protein is CASSLRGDYGYTF.

This chain uses TRBV29-1 with TRBJ2-7; D gene ambiguous. The germline V gene encodes CDR1 SQVTM and CDR2 ANQGSEA. The CDR3 has 14 amino acids. Trimming cost V 3 bases and J 3 bases, with 15 bases left between them. CDR3 protein: CSVEVPVDGYEQYF. The CDR3 bases are TGCAGCGTTGAGGTCCCCGTGGACGGCTACGAGCAGTACTTC.

The chain employs TRBV4-2 and TRBJ2-5; D might be TRBD2 (7 bases). This CDR3 is built from 17 residues. Per germline, CDR1 LGHNA and CDR2 YNFKEQ. The V and J ends lost 4 bases and 5 bases respectively, with 23 bases between them. The CDR3 nucleotides read TGTGCCAGCAGCCGCAACCAGGTGGGGGGGCCGGAGGAGACCCAGTACTTC. It codes for CASSRNQVGGPEETQYF.

The V call is TRBV5-1, the J call TRBJ2-5; D not resolved. Trimming pared 4 bases from V and 5 bases from J, leaving 15 bases between. Germline V gene sequence: CDR1 SGHRS, CDR2 YFSETQ. The CDR3 totals 14 residues. The CDR3 DNA is TGCGCCAGCAGCCCTACCTCGGTGGGGGAGACCCAGTACTTC. Protein sequence: CASSPTSVGETQYF.

The V call is TRBV6-2 or TRBV6-3, the J call TRBJ2-7; unclear D gene. This CDR3 spans 15 amino acids. Germline CDR1 is MNHEY and CDR2 is SVGEGT. Trimming stripped 2 bases from V and 3 bases from J, with 14 bases between. DNA of the CDR3: TGTGCCAGCAGTTACCTCGTTCCTGCAAACTACGAGCAGTACTTC. It encodes CASSYLVPANYEQYF.

V and J are TRBV19 and TRBJ1-4; D uncertain. The CDR3 consists of 17 residues. Germline V gives CDR1 LNHDA, CDR2 SQIVND (reference sequence). The germline V and J ends were trimmed by 5 bases and 1 base, with 17 bases remaining between them. The CDR3 nucleotides are TGTGCCAGTAGTTTTTTGACACCAGACCTAACTAATGAAAAACTGTTTTTT. Encoded protein: CASSFLTPDLTNEKLFF.

The CDR3 DNA is TGTGCCAGCAGCTCAGAGGCCCTGAACACTGAAGCTTTCTTT. Translation gives CASSSEALNTEAFF. The rearrangement links TRBV7-6 to TRBJ1-1; D remains unclear. Trimming cost V 4 bases and J 0 bases, with 9 bases left between them. The CDR3 totals 14 residues. CDR1 and CDR2 (germline): SGHVS, FNYEAQ.

The chain carries TRBV10-3 and TRBJ2-1; 11 bases match TRBD2. J lost 5 bases, V lost 7 bases, and 16 bases had no gene match. Looked up from germline, CDR1 is ENHRY and CDR2 is SYGVKD. CDR3 length equals 18 residues. CDR3 in amino acids: CAITPKALLAGANNEQFF. The CDR3 nucleotides read TGTGCCATCACCCCAAAGGCCTTACTAGCGGGGGCGAACAATGAGCAGTTCTTC.

This CDR3 is CASSPRQGLFGELFF. CDR3 nucleotide sequence: TGTGCCAGCAGCCCACGACAGGGTTTGTTCGGGGAGCTGTTTTTT. V gene TRBV9 combines with J gene TRBJ2-2, with 7 bases identical to TRBD1. CDR1 and CDR2 from the germline V gene are SGDLS and YYNGEE. The CDR3 sequence is 15 residues long. J gave up 7 bases and V 4 bases, and 10 bases lay outside the gene matches.

The chain employs TRBV7-2 and TRBJ2-1; 15 bases line up with TRBD2. Germline lookup yields CDR1 SGHTA and CDR2 FQGNSA. The CDR3 is made up of 18 amino acids. V was pared by 5 bases and J by 10 bases, with 15 bases of the junction left unmatched. The CDR3 reads CASSPWGTGTSGGMEQFF. CDR3 DNA: TGTGCCAGCAGCCCCTGGGGTACCGGGACTAGCGGGGGGATGGAGCAGTTCTTC. Together with reference TRBV7-2 and TRBJ2-1, the CDR3 gives the full variable domain: GAGVSQSPSNKVTEKGKDVELRCDPISGHTALYWYRQSLGQGLEFLIYFQGNSAPDKSGLPSDRFSAERTGGSVSTLTIQRTQQEDSAVYLCASSPWGTGTSGGMEQFFGPGTRLTVL.

The gene calls are TRBV3-1 (or the pseudogene TRBV3-2) and TRBJ2-1; possibly TRBD1 for D (6 bases). The germline V gene has CDR1 LGHDT and CDR2 YNNKEL (reference sequence). The CDR3 loop spans 15 amino acids. Between the trimmed V and J ends, which lost 5 bases and 0 bases, there was a span of 11 bases. Written as DNA, the CDR3 is TGTGCCAGCAGCGCGACAGGCCGCTCCTACAATGAGCAGTTCTTC. Its translation is CASSATGRSYNEQFF.

J is TRBJ2-7 and V is TRBV18, with D perhaps TRBD1 (8 bases). Trimming took 3 bases from V and 6 from J, leaving 15 bases between them. The CDR3 sequence is 14 residues long. Germline V gene lookup returns CDR1 KGHSH and CDR2 LQKENI. The CDR3 here is CASSPEQGGGEQYF. CDR3 DNA sequence: TGTGCCAGCTCACCTGAACAGGGGGGGGGCGAGCAGTACTTC.

This clone has just one count. This chain uses TRBV14 with TRBJ1-6, with 8 nucleotides matching TRBD1. Germline V gene data show CDR1 as SGHDN and CDR2 as FVKESK. J was trimmed by 8 bases and V by 3 bases; bases with no gene match: 6. CDR3 length equals 15 residues. The DNA of the CDR3 is TGTGCCAGCAGCCAGAACAGGGGGAGAGATTCACCCCTCCACTTT. Its protein product is CASSQNRGRDSPLHF. Drawing the rest from reference TRBV14 and TRBJ1-6, the complete variable domain is EAGVTQFPSHSVIEKGQTVTLRCDPISGHDNLYWYRRVMGKEIKFLLHFVKESKQDESGMPNNRFLAERTGGTYSTLKVQPAELEDSGVYFCASSQNRGRDSPLHFGNGTRLTVT.

The chain joins TRBV3-1 (or the pseudogene TRBV3-2) to TRBJ2-3; 10 bases line up with TRBD2. V shed 0 bases, J shed 4 bases, and the junction held 7 bases outside the gene matches. There are 17 residues in the CDR3. Germline V CDR1 and CDR2: LGHDT, YNNKEL (reference sequence). CDR3 loop: CASSQDPSGGRADTQYF. CDR3 sequence (DNA): TGTGCCAGCAGCCAAGACCCTAGCGGGGGAAGGGCAGATACGCAGTATTTT.

The V call is TRBV30, the J call TRBJ1-4; no definite D call. The V end was cut by 6 bases, the J end by 5 bases, with 7 bases between. The CDR3 has 11 residues. CDR1 GTSNPN and CDR2 SVGIG come from the germline V gene (reference sequence). Here the CDR3 reads CACHRNEKLFF. The CDR3 DNA sequence: TGTGCCTGCCACAGAAATGAAAAACTGTTTTTT.

The gene calls are TRBV4-2 and TRBJ2-2; 7 bases align to TRBD1. J was trimmed by 5 bases and V by 4 bases; bases with no gene match: 7. The germline gives CDR1 LGHNA, CDR2 YNFKEQ. The CDR3 length is 15 residues. The DNA for the CDR3 is TGTGCCAGCAGCCCCCGGGACAGATCAACCGGGGAGCTGTTTTTT. Translating it yields CASSPRDRSTGELFF.

The chain couples TRBV7-9 to TRBJ1-2; D not resolved. The CDR3 is 12 residues long. Germline V gene lookup returns CDR1 SEHNR and CDR2 FQNEAQ (reference sequence). V was cut by 5 bases and J by 3 bases, with 7 bases left in between. The CDR3 spells CASSPEHYGYTF. In DNA form, the CDR3 reads TGTGCCAGCAGCCCGGAACACTATGGCTACACCTTC.

The chain links TRBV30 to TRBJ2-3; D uncertain. This CDR3 contains 12 residues. The germline V gene encodes CDR1 GTSNPN and CDR2 SVGIG (reference sequence). Trimming took off 0 bases at V and 6 bases at J, with 7 bases between the two ends. CDR3 nucleotides: TGTGCCTGGAGTGTATACTCTGATACGCAGTATTTT. Its protein product is CAWSVYSDTQYF.

This rearrangement joins TRBV7-9 to TRBJ2-7, with D maybe TRBD2 (5 bases). The germline CDR1 and CDR2 sequences are SEHNR and FQNEAQ (reference sequence). CDR3 size: 13 residues. Trimming cost V 11 bases and J 3 bases, with 17 bases left between them. The CDR3 loop is CAGAPRGDYEQYF. The CDR3 region has the DNA TGTGCCGGAGCCCCCCGGGGTGACTACGAGCAGTACTTC.

This clone occurred a few times. The V call is TRBV10-3, the J call TRBJ1-1; D might be TRBD1 (5 bases). The CDR3 extends over 13 amino acids. The germline gives CDR1 ENHRY, CDR2 SYGVKD. Trimming shortened V by 3 bases and J by 6 bases, and 11 bases separated the two germline ends. The CDR3 is CAISESRGPEAFF. CDR3 bases: TGTGCCATCAGTGAATCGAGGGGCCCTGAAGCTTTCTTT.

The V and J genes are TRBV11-3 and TRBJ1-3; D perhaps matches TRBD1 (6 bases). Trimming cost V 5 bases and J 4 bases, with 12 bases left between them. The CDR3 contains 14 residues. Germline V CDR1 and CDR2: SGHNT, YENEEA. The CDR3 sequence is CASSRSGVGNTIYF. The CDR3 DNA reads TGTGCCAGCAGCCGATCAGGGGTCGGAAACACCATATATTTT.

The sample holds one count of this clone. The genes are TRBV7-2 and TRBJ2-3; unclear D gene. Germline V gene data show CDR1 as SGHTA and CDR2 as FQGNSA. V lost 0 bases and J 6 bases, leaving 7 bases between the germline ends. The CDR3 extends over 13 amino acids. The CDR3 nucleotides read TGTGCCAGCAGCTTAGCGTCTCAGGATACGCAGTATTTT. This codes for CASSLASQDTQYF.